The TCR beta chain described here comes from a study of blood T cell repertoires in COVID-19. At the level of the study: Samples representing acute and convalescent COVID-19 were sourced from the United States, Italy and Spain.

The CDR3 covers 14 residues. With 8 bases clipped from V and 7 bases from J, the junction kept 8 bases outside the gene matches. Germline assignment: CDR1 MNHEY and CDR2 SMNVEV (reference sequence). Original handling: Amplification with reference gene primers provided the estimates of nucleated cell counts. Generated by immunoSEQ multiplex PCR, the TCRdb table keeps only in-frame clones and is missing some. V, J and clone size are taken as reported in that table, and D and trimming were inferred from the DNA itself. The sample has more than 100,000 clones; 71% are singletons. The chain is built from TRBV27 and TRBJ2-2; 9 nucleotides line up with TRBD1. What was sequenced was peripheral blood. The clonotype was recovered from a human donor with acute or convalescent COVID-19. The donor label of this sample is uncertain. CDR3: CASGIQGASGELFF. CDR3 DNA sequence: TGTGCCAGCGGAATACAGGGGGCAAGCGGGGAGCTGTTTTTT.